These T cell receptor beta chains were read from a single sample in a study of blood T cell repertoires in COVID-19. Method: immunoSEQ multiplex PCR; TCRdb's copy keeps in-frame clones and lacks some. The table has 80,000 to 95,000 clones, 85% seen once. The material sequenced was peripheral blood. The source of these receptors is a man of 80 years or more with acute or convalescent COVID-19. CDR3s include the opening cysteine and the closing phenylalanine or tryptophan. A D gene is named only where the DNA matches it firmly. Only part of the rows carry a size: once, few, many, or a class if the clone is expanded.

size | V | length | D | CDR3
NA | TRBV5-4 | 15 | TRBD1 | CASKKDRLGTDTQYF
NA | TRBV4-3 | 16 | TRBD2 | CASSPGTSGRADTQYF
NA | TRBV19 | 15 | TRBD1 | CASRTTGILHQPQHF
once | TRBV9 | 13 | NA | CASTRSSGNTIYF
NA | TRBV28 | 13 | TRBD2 | CASFGRAYETQYF
NA | TRBV15 | 12 | NA | CATSRPTGGYTF
once | TRBV5-1 | 15 | TRBD1 | CASSKGQVGEETQYF
once | TRBV27 | 14 | TRBD1 | CASSLTGQGGGYTF
NA | TRBV7-2 | 14 | NA | CASSLVAGAYEQYF
NA | TRBV28 | 16 | NA | CASSTRTDSFGNEQFF